One sample yielded the 5 T cell receptor beta chains listed below, sequenced in a study of control samples from healthy donors and cancer patients. Measured with immunoSEQ multiplex PCR; TCRdb has only the in-frame clones, and not every one. The sample holds 150,000 to 200,000 clones, roughly 91% seen once. Sequencing was done on a sample of blood. All receptors come from a woman in her 30s in good health.

The J gene is TRBJ1-5, the V gene TRBV5-1; no clear D gene. The CDR3 loop spans 12 amino acids. The germline gives CDR1 SGHRS, CDR2 YFSETQ. Deletions cut 1 base from V and 6 bases from J, with 5 bases between. CDR3 in DNA: TGCGCCAGCAGCTTGTGGGGTCAGCCCCAGCATTTT. It specifies CASSLWGQPQHF. The variable domain in full, with the rest retrieved from reference TRBV5-1 and TRBJ1-5, is KAGVTQTPRYLIKTRGQQVTLSCSPISGHRSVSWYQQTPGQGLQFLFEYFSETQRNKGNFPGRFSGRQFSNSRSEMNVSTLELGDSALYLCASSLWGQPQHFGDGTRLSIL.

The chain employs TRBV7-2 and TRBJ1-4, with a tentative D call TRBD1 (6 bases). V lost 1 base and J lost 8, with 11 bases in between. The length of the CDR3 is 14 residues. In germline, CDR1 is SGHTA, CDR2 FQGNSA. DNA of the CDR3: TGTGCCAGCAGCTTAGGTGGCAGGGGAGAAAAACTGTTTTTT. Translating it yields CASSLGGRGEKLFF.

V usage is TRBV7-9 and J usage is TRBJ2-7; 8 positions match TRBD2. There are 13 residues in the CDR3. Germline V gene sequence: CDR1 SEHNR, CDR2 FQNEAQ (reference sequence). With V trimmed by 5 bases and J by 6 bases, 6 bases remained unmatched. CDR3 loop: CASSQKAGVEQYF. The CDR3 region has the DNA TGTGCCAGCAGCCAGAAAGCGGGAGTCGAGCAGTACTTC.

J is TRBJ2-1 and V is TRBV9; 10 bases align to TRBD1. The CDR3 has 15 residues. Germline values: CDR1 SGDLS, CDR2 YYNGEE. Trimming took 3 bases from V and 8 from J; bases not matched to a gene: 8. DNA for the CDR3: TGTGCCAGCAGCGATTCCGGGACAGGGGCGGATGAGCAGTTCTTC. This sequence encodes CASSDSGTGADEQFF.

This clone showed up just a few times. The V gene is TRBV5-1, the J gene TRBJ2-2; 7 bases are a match to TRBD1. The CDR3 is 17 amino acids. Trimming at V came to 4 bases and at J to 1 base, leaving 10 bases not matched to a gene. Germline loops: CDR1 SGHRS, CDR2 YFSETQ. CDR3 nucleotide sequence: TGCGCCAGCAGCGTAGGGAACAGGGGCCAGAACACCGGGGAGCTGTTTTTT. As protein: CASSVGNRGQNTGELFF.